Listed below are T cell receptor beta chains from one sample, sequenced in a study of T cell changes during pregnancy in multiple sclerosis. Data came from immunoSEQ multiplex PCR; TCRdb stores just in-frame clones and leaves some out. The table lists approximately 51,000 clones, around 93% of them singletons. The sequencing used peripheral blood, collected in the second trimester of pregnancy. These receptors were taken from a female donor with multiple sclerosis, enrolled in a pregnancy study. CDR3s include the opening cysteine and the closing phenylalanine or tryptophan. A D gene is named only where the DNA matches it firmly. Rows give clone size only sometimes, using once, few, many, or a class for an expanded clone.

size,D,V,J,CDR3,DNA
-,-,TRBV7-9,TRBJ2-1,CASTNPTGISYNEQFF,TGTGCCAGCACCAACCCAACAGGAATTTCCTACAATGAGCAGTTCTTC
-,-,TRBV28,TRBJ2-1,CASSLFGGVVNEQFF,TGTGCCAGCAGTCTCTTCGGGGGAGTGGTCAATGAGCAGTTCTTC
-,-,TRBV18,TRBJ1-4,CASSPREAPRVNEKLFF,TGTGCCAGCTCACCACGGGAGGCGCCCCGAGTTAATGAAAAACTGTTTTTT
-,-,TRBV21-1,TRBJ2-7,CASGAGTRYYEQYF,TGTGCCAGCGGGGCCGGGACACGCTACTACGAGCAGTACTTC
-,-,TRBV9,TRBJ1-3,CASSVASTVGPLGNTIYF,TGTGCCAGCAGCGTAGCTTCTACAGTGGGTCCTCTGGGAAACACCATATATTTT
once,-,TRBV4-2,TRBJ2-3,CASSESLMAGREDTQYF,TGTGCCAGCAGCGAATCCCTCATGGCGGGGAGAGAAGATACGCAGTATTTT
-,TRBD1,TRBV29-1,TRBJ2-3,CSVTGGERTDTQYF,TGCAGCGTCACAGGGGGCGAGAGGACAGATACGCAGTATTTT
-,-,TRBV6-5,TRBJ1-1,CASSDRTGQTEAFF,TGTGCCAGCAGTGATCGAACAGGGCAGACTGAAGCTTTCTTT
-,-,TRBV7-9,TRBJ2-1,CASSAAGSSYNEQFF,TGTGCCAGCAGCGCCGCCGGGAGCTCCTACAATGAGCAGTTCTTC
-,TRBD2,TRBV5-4,TRBJ2-1,CASSLSLASGINEQFF,TGTGCCAGCAGCTTGAGTCTCGCTAGCGGGATAAATGAGCAGTTCTTC
-,TRBD2,TRBV19,TRBJ2-1,CASSMTVWGLGRAGEQFF,TGTGCCAGTAGTATGACGGTCTGGGGACTAGGAAGGGCGGGGGAGCAGTTCTTC
-,-,TRBV11-2,TRBJ1-4,CASAATEFELFF,TGTGCCAGCGCCGCTACAGAGTTCGAACTGTTTTTT
-,-,TRBV7-2,TRBJ1-3,CASSLTGSSGNTIYF,TGTGCCAGCAGCTTAACCGGGTCCTCTGGAAACACCATATATTTT
-,-,TRBV2,TRBJ1-2,CASSYLLGYTF,TGTGCCAGCAGTTATCTTTTGGGCTACACCTTC
once,-,TRBV2,TRBJ2-7,CASSEFRDTAEQYF,TGTGCCAGCAGTGAATTCCGGGACACCGCCGAGCAGTACTTC
-,-,TRBV28,TRBJ1-2,CASSPSGGVFGYTF,TGTGCCAGCAGTCCTTCCGGGGGAGTTTTTGGCTACACCTTC
-,-,TRBV27,TRBJ2-7,CASKFSLGREYEQYF,TGTGCCAGCAAGTTTTCCTTAGGCCGGGAATACGAGCAGTACTTC
-,-,TRBV5-1,TRBJ2-1,CASSLVSLEQFF,TGCGCCAGCAGCTTGGTGAGCCTAGAGCAGTTCTTC
-,-,TRBV5-1,TRBJ2-6,CASSLNGPSSGANVLTF,TGCGCCAGCAGCTTGAATGGGCCCTCTTCTGGGGCCAACGTCCTGACTTTC
-,-,TRBV7-2,TRBJ1-1,CASSLQERAAEAFF,TGTGCCAGCAGCTTACAGGAGAGGGCGGCTGAAGCTTTCTTT